These T cell receptor beta chains were read from a single sample in a study of vaccination and CD4 T cells after COVID-19. TCRdb re-called the PCR reads with MiXCR, one entry per CDR3 protein. The sample has 7,500 to 9,500 distinct CDR3 sequences; about 65% are singletons. Their antigen targets remain unknown. The sequencing input was CD4+ T cells from blood, cultured in vitro. All receptors come from a human donor who had recovered from COVID-19. Each CDR3 is given with its conserved first and last residue. The D gene is left open where the match is weak. Size tells how often a clone was seen (once, few, many) or the class of an expanded clone, and some rows leave it out.

clone size: NA
V gene: TRBV19
J gene: TRBJ2-7
D gene: NA
CDR3 DNA: TGTGCCAGTAGTCCCAATCTAGGAGCCTCCTACGAGCAGTACTTC
CDR3 protein: CASSPNLGASYEQYF

clone size: once
V gene: TRBV20-1
J gene: TRBJ2-7
D gene: TRBD2
CDR3 DNA: TGCAGTGCTATCTCCGGCGGGGGACCCTCCTACGAGCAGTACTTC
CDR3 protein: CSAISGGGPSYEQYF

clone size: few
V gene: TRBV7-9
J gene: TRBJ1-1
D gene: NA
CDR3 DNA: TGTGCCAGCAGCTTAGAGTGGCAGCTTATCTTGAACACTGAAGCTTTCTTT
CDR3 protein: CASSLEWQLILNTEAFF

clone size: once
V gene: TRBV19
J gene: TRBJ1-6
D gene: NA
CDR3 DNA: TGTGCCAGTAGTACCGGGACACGAATTTATAATTCACCCCTCCACTTT
CDR3 protein: CASSTGTRIYNSPLHF

clone size: NA
V gene: TRBV4-1
J gene: TRBJ1-1
D gene: NA
CDR3 DNA: TGCGCCAGCAGCCCCCGAGGGGTCCTGGACACTGAAGCTTTCTTT
CDR3 protein: CASSPRGVLDTEAFF

clone size: NA
V gene: TRBV21-1
J gene: TRBJ2-7
D gene: NA
CDR3 DNA: TGTGCCCCGGACGGGGCCCACGGTTCCTACGAGCAGTACTTC
CDR3 protein: CAPDGAHGSYEQYF

clone size: NA
V gene: TRBV5-1
J gene: TRBJ1-1
D gene: NA
CDR3 DNA: TGCGCCAGCAGCTTGGAGCCGTCGAACACTGAAGCTTTCTTT
CDR3 protein: CASSLEPSNTEAFF

clone size: NA
V gene: TRBV4-1
J gene: TRBJ1-2
D gene: NA
CDR3 DNA: TGCGCCAGCAGCCGAACAGGGTATGGCTACACCTTC
CDR3 protein: CASSRTGYGYTF

clone size: few
V gene: TRBV20-1
J gene: TRBJ2-5
D gene: TRBD1
CDR3 DNA: TGCAGTGCTAGAATGACAGGGGTACAAGAGACCCAGTACTTC
CDR3 protein: CSARMTGVQETQYF

clone size: NA
V gene: TRBV2
J gene: TRBJ1-2
D gene: TRBD1
CDR3 DNA: TGTGCCAGCAGTGAAGAACAGGGGTCCCTCTATGGCTACACCTTC
CDR3 protein: CASSEEQGSLYGYTF

clone size: few
V gene: TRBV6-1
J gene: TRBJ1-5
D gene: NA
CDR3 DNA: TGTGCCAGCAGTCGGCTACCCACGACGGGTCAGCCCCAGCATTTT
CDR3 protein: CASSRLPTTGQPQHF

clone size: NA
V gene: TRBV7-2
J gene: TRBJ2-7
D gene: TRBD2
CDR3 DNA: TGTGCCAGCAGCCCCGGTCTAGCGGGGGGATACGAGCAGTACTTC
CDR3 protein: CASSPGLAGGYEQYF

clone size: NA
V gene: TRBV6-5
J gene: TRBJ1-5
D gene: TRBD1
CDR3 DNA: TGTGCCAGCAGTTCCGACAGGGGGCGCCGACAGCCCCAGCATTTT
CDR3 protein: CASSSDRGRRQPQHF

clone size: NA
V gene: TRBV7-2
J gene: TRBJ1-2
D gene: NA
CDR3 DNA: TGTGCCAGCAGCTCGCAACAGGGCGGGGGAGGCTACACCTTC
CDR3 protein: CASSSQQGGGGYTF

clone size: NA
V gene: TRBV10-3
J gene: TRBJ2-1
D gene: TRBD1
CDR3 DNA: TGTGCCATCAGCCATCCTACAGGGGTTGGCTACAATGAGCAGTTCTTC
CDR3 protein: CAISHPTGVGYNEQFF

clone size: NA
V gene: TRBV27
J gene: TRBJ2-1
D gene: TRBD2
CDR3 DNA: TGTGCCAGCAGTTCCCTACAACCCTGGACTAGCCGGGGCAATGAGCAGTTCTTC
CDR3 protein: CASSSLQPWTSRGNEQFF

clone size: NA
V gene: TRBV10-3
J gene: TRBJ1-1
D gene: NA
CDR3 DNA: TGTGCCATCAGTGAGGTGGAGGGGAAGAACACTGAAGCTTTCTTT
CDR3 protein: CAISEVEGKNTEAFF

clone size: NA
V gene: TRBV19
J gene: TRBJ2-1
D gene: NA
CDR3 DNA: TGTGCCAGTAGTATACCCCCCCGAGAGCAGTTCTTC
CDR3 protein: CASSIPPREQFF

clone size: NA
V gene: TRBV19
J gene: TRBJ1-5
D gene: TRBD1
CDR3 DNA: TGTGCCAGTAGTCCCCCGGGACAGGGGGCATTAGGAAGCAATCAGCCCCAGCATTTT
CDR3 protein: CASSPPGQGALGSNQPQHF

clone size: few
V gene: TRBV9
J gene: TRBJ1-1
D gene: NA
CDR3 DNA: TGTGCCAGCAGCGTAGCCGAGAACACTGAAGCTTTCTTT
CDR3 protein: CASSVAENTEAFF

clone size: few
V gene: TRBV20-1
J gene: TRBJ2-1
D gene: TRBD2
CDR3 DNA: TGCAGTGCTAGAGATAGCGGGAGGGCTTCGGATGAGCAGTTCTTC
CDR3 protein: CSARDSGRASDEQFF

clone size: once
V gene: TRBV20-1
J gene: TRBJ2-2
D gene: NA
CDR3 DNA: TGCAGTGCGCCAGAGAACGCGAACACCGGGGAGCTGTTTTTT
CDR3 protein: CSAPENANTGELFF